The T cell receptor beta chain under discussion was sequenced for a study of blood T cell repertoires in COVID-19 (TCRdb year 2020). A note on the overall study: Samples covering the acute and convalescent phases of COVID-19 were provided by collaborators in the United States, Italy and Spain. The material from the prospective study consisted of cDNA or gDNA derived from T cells, B-cell-depleted T cells, or PBMCs. Deeply sampled blood TCRbeta repertoires from subjects exposed to, actively infected with, or recovered from COVID-19 were included in the dataset. A freely available public database, intended as a resource for researchers studying the immune response to SARS-CoV-2, is where the repertoires were released. The samples were drawn from two sources: the first 160 participants of the ongoing ImmuneRACE study, and 950 to 1,500 subjects contributed by 6 global collaborators. A de-identified subject ID, COVID-19 status, age in years and sex were almost always included in the sample metadata. Where HLA class I and class II types were available, the types were taken from metadata supplied by the sample provider, not from assay-based typing.

Whole blood was collected in K2EDTA tubes by collaborating institutions according to the institutions' own protocols. For TCRbeta analysis, collaborators shipped samples as frozen whole blood, isolated PBMCs, or DNA extracted from either of those sample types. About this clone itself: Its antigen has not been determined. No base quality information exists; no much larger clone differs at one position.

The CDR3 sequence holds 17 residues, the cysteine and phenylalanine included. Only the CDR3 DNA is retained, 51 bases long and in frame from the first base. The CDR1 and CDR2 encoded by the germline V gene (reference sequence) are WNHNN and SYGVQD. A distance of 18 bases separates the germline ends of V and J, which lose 2 bases and 4 bases respectively. The study at large found these results: How much clinical and demographic metadata was included differed by source and by participant, and the metadata was provided uncurated.

TCRbeta CDR3 regions were amplified from genomic DNA using the immunoSEQ Assay, a bias-controlled multiplex PCR. The original pipeline was this. The number of nucleated cells in each sample was estimated from the amplification of reference gene primers within the assay. Sequence reads were collapsed and filtered to measure the absolute abundance of every unique TCRbeta CDR3 rearrangement. For each sample, productive Simpson clonality was calculated by taking the square root of Simpson's diversity index across productive rearrangements. The source is immuneACCESS, and TCRdb retained only in-frame sequences with V and J called. Part of the clones is not carried over; for the studies checked, unresolved V genes explain less than half of this, and the remainder is unexplained. V, J and clone size are taken as reported in that table, and D and trimming were inferred from the DNA itself. This sample holds about 110,000 clones; 70% to 90% were observed only once. The ten largest account for approximately 1.1% of the sample.

The TCR originated in a human donor in a cohort sampled during active COVID-19. The sample taken for sequencing was peripheral blood. This sequence uses TRBV10-1 and TRBJ2-1; perhaps TRBD2 is the D gene, with 6 bases matching. The DNA is as follows: TGCGCCAGCAGTGAGCCGCGGACTAAAGAGCCTTACAATGAGCAGTTCTTC. It is translated as CASSEPRTKEPYNEQFF.